The present entry profiles one T cell receptor (beta chain) with its context. Looked up from germline, CDR1 is MGHRA and CDR2 is YSYEKL. Deletions cut 0 bases from V and 4 bases from J, with 19 bases between. The CDR3 is made up of 17 amino acids. The source of the sample is a study of blood T cell repertoires in COVID-19. Study in general: Acute-phase and convalescent COVID-19 samples originated in the United States, Italy and Spain. From T cells, B-cell-depleted T cells, or PBMCs came the material, which was cDNA or gDNA.

Original handling: Using reference gene primer amplification, nucleated cell counts were estimated. Assay used: immunoSEQ multiplex PCR; TCRdb lists only in-frame clones, some missing. Clonal size and the V and J genes are those of that table, whereas D and trimming came from the DNA. The sample carries roughly 100,000 clones, over 80% recorded once. The material sequenced was peripheral blood. This sequence originates from a man between 45 and 60 years old with acute or convalescent COVID-19. The gene calls are TRBV4-1 and TRBJ2-7, with D uncertain. Here the CDR3 DNA reads TGCGCCAGCAGCCAAGAAGTTCGTGGGCAGGCTTGGTACGAGCAGTACTTC. Encoded protein: CASSQEVRGQAWYEQYF.